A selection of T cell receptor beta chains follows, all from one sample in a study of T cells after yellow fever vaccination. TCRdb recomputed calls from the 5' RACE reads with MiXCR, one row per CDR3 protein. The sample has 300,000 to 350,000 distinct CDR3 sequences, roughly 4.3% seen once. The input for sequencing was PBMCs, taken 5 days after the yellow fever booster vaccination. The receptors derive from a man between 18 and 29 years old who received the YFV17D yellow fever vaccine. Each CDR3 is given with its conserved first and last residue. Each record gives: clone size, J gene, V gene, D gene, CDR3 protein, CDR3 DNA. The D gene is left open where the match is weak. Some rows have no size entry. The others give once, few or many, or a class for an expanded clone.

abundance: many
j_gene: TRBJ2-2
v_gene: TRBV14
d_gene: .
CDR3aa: CASSQGGSGTGELFF
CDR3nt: TGTGCCAGCAGCCAAGGGGGCTCTGGCACCGGGGAGCTGTTTTTT

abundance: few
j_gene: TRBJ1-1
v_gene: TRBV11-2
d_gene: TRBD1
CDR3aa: CATAWTGLMNTEAFF
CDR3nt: TGTGCCACTGCTTGGACAGGCCTCATGAACACTGAAGCTTTCTTT

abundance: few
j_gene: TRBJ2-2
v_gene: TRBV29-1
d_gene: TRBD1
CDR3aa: CSVLGQGPGELFF
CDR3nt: TGCAGCGTGCTGGGACAGGGGCCCGGGGAGCTGTTTTTT

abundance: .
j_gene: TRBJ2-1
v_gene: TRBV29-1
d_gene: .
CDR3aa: CSVEDPGFPKGQSF
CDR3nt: TGCAGCGTTGAAGATCCGGGCTTCCCAAAGGGGCAGTCCTTC

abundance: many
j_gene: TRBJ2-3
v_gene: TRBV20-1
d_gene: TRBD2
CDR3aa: CSASGAGGRTDTQYF
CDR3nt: TGCAGTGCTAGCGGCGCGGGGGGCCGCACAGATACGCAGTATTTT

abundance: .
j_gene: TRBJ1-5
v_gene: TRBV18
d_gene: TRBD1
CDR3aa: CASSRQQGNNQPQHF
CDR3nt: TGTGCCAGCTCACGGCAACAGGGGAACAATCAGCCCCAGCATTTT

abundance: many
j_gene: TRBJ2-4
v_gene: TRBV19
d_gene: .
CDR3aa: CASSPMGDIQYF
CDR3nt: TGTGCCAGTAGTCCCATGGGAGACATTCAGTACTTC

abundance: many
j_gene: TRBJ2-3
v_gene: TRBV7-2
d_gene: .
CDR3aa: CASSLAGYSTDTQYF
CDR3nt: TGTGCCAGCAGCTTAGCCGGGTATAGCACAGATACGCAGTATTTT

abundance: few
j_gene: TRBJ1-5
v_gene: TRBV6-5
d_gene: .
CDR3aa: CASSQRAGKVQHF
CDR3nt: TGTGCCAGCAGCCAAAGGGCAGGGAAGGTCCAGCATTTT

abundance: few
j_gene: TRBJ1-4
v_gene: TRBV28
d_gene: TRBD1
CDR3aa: CASSALGQGGEKLFF
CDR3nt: TGTGCCAGCAGTGCCCTGGGACAGGGAGGGGAAAAACTGTTTTTT